This T cell receptor beta chain comes out of a study of post-analysis software for immune sequencing data. Across the whole study: Some patients lacked subtype; others had relapsing-remitting, secondary progressive or progressive-relapsing disease. Overall study results and limits: Five TRBV segments (TRBV5-6, TRBV5-1 and TRBV20-1 among them) occurred more frequently in patients than in controls. By F measure, strong co-clustering occurred among samples prepared in the same batch. Normalized Chao1 diversity was significantly lower in multiple sclerosis patients than in controls.

This CDR3 has 18 residues. Germline assignment: CDR1 MGHRA and CDR2 YSYEKL. The V and J ends lost 6 bases and 5 bases, in that order; junction bases with no gene match: 22. This clonotype was observed a handful of times. Antigen unknown. Prepared TCR beta cDNA libraries contained unique molecular identifiers. T cells numbering about 0.95 to 10 million gave rise to around 460,000 cDNA molecules. TCRdb re-derived calls from the PCR reads in MiXCR, one entry per CDR3 protein. The sample comprises more than 450,000 distinct CDR3 sequences, 34% of which are singletons, and about 5.6% rests with the top ten.

The sequenced sample consisted of blood. The sequence derives from a girl under 18 with multiple sclerosis. The genes are TRBV4-1 and TRBJ2-7, with 7 positions matching TRBD2. The CDR3 DNA reads TGCGCCAGCAGTCCAATGTCCCCAAGCGGGGCCCCTCGGAACGAGCAGTACTTC. Protein product: CASSPMSPSGAPRNEQYF.